The clone carrying this T cell receptor (beta chain) has ten or more counts. The ends lost 1 base at V and 6 bases at J; junction bases unmatched: 7. The CDR3 has 15 amino acids. In germline, CDR1 is DFQATT, CDR2 SNEGSKA (reference sequence). The data belong to a study of blood T cells in healthy people across ages. A second about 7 to 12 cycle PCR used barcoded and J-beta primers. TCRdb fed the 5' RACE reads into MiXCR, producing one record per CDR3 protein. The sample yields hundreds of thousands of distinct CDR3 sequences, about 32% seen once. This TCR came from a woman over 75 in good health. The genes are TRBV20-1 and TRBJ2-1; TRBD2 matches at 9 bases. Sequencing was done on a sample of blood. CDR3 amino acids: CSARGPAGGRNEQFF. CDR3 DNA: TGCAGTGCTAGAGGCCCAGCGGGGGGCCGCAATGAGCAGTTCTTC.